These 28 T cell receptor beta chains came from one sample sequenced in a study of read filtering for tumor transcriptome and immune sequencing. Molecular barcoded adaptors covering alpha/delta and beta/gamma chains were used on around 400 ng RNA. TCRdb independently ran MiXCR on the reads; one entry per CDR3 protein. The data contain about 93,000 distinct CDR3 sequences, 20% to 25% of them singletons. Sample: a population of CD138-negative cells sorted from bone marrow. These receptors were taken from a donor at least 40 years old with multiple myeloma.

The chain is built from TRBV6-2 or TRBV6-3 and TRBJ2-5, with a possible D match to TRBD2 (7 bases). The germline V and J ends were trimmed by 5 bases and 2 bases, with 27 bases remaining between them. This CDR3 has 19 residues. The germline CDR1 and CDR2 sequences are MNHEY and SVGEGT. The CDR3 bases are TGTGCCAGCAGTCGAGAGGGGGTACCCGGGACTATATCACAAGAGACCCAGTACTTC. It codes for CASSREGVPGTISQETQYF.

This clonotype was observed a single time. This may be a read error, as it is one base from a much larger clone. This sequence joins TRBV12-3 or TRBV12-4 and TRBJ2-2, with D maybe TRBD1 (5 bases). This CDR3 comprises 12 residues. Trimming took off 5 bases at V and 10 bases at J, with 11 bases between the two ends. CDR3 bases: TGTGCCAGCAGTCCTGACAGTCAGGAGCTGTTTTTT. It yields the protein CASSPDSQELFF.

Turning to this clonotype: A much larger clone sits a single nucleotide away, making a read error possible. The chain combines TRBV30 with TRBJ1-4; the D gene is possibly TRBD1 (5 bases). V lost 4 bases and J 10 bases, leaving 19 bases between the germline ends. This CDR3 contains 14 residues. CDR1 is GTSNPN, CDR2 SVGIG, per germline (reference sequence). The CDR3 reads CAWTQGWGGVKLFF. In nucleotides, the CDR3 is TGTGCCTGGACCCAGGGCTGGGGTGGTGTAAAACTGTTTTTT.

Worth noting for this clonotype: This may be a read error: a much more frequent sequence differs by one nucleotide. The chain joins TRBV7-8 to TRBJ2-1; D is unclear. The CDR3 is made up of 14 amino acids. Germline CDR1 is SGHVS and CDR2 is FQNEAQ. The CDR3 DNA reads TGTGCCAGCAGCCCTACGGGCCCCTACAATGGGCAGTTCTTC. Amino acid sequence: CASSPTGPYNGQFF.

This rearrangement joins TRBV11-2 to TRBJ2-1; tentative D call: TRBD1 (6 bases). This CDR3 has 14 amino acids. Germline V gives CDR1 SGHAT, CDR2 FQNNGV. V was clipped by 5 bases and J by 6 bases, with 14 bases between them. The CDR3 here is CASSPGQFCNEQFF. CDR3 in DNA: TGTGCCAGCAGCCCCGGACAGTTCTGCAATGAGCAGTTCTTC.

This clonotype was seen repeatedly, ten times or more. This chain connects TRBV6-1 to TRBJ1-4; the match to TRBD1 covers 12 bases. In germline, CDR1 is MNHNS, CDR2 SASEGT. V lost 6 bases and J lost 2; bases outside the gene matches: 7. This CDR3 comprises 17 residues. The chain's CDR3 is CASRRDRGLLTNEKLFF. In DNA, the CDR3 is TGTGCCAGCAGGAGGGACAGGGGGCTTTTGACTAATGAAAAACTGTTTTTT.

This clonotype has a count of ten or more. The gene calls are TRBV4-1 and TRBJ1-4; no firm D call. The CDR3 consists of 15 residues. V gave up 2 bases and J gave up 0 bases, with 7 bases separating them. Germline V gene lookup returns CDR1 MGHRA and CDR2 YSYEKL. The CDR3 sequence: CASSQSPATNEKLFF. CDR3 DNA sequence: TGCGCCAGCAGCCAATCGCCAGCAACTAATGAAAAACTGTTTTTT.

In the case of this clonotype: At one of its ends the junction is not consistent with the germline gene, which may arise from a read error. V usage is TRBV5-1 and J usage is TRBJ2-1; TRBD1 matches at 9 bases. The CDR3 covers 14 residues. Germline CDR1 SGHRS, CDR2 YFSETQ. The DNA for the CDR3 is TGCGCCAGCAACTTGGGACAGGGAATGAATGAGCAGCTCTTC. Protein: CASNLGQGMNEQLF.

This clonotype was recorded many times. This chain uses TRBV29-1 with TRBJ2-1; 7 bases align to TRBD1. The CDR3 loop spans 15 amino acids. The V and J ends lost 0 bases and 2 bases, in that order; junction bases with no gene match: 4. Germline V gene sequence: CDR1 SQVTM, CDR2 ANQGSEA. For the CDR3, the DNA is TGCAGCGTTGAAGATCAAGGGGGCGCCTACAATGAGCAGTTCTTC. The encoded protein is CSVEDQGGAYNEQFF.

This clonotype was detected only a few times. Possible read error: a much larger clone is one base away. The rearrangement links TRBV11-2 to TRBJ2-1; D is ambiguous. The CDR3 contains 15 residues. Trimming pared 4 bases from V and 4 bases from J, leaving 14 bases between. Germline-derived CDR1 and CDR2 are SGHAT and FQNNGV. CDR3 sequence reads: CASSYKRDWYNEQFF. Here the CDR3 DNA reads TGTGCCAGCAGCTACAAGCGTGACTGGTACAATGAGCAGTTCTTC.

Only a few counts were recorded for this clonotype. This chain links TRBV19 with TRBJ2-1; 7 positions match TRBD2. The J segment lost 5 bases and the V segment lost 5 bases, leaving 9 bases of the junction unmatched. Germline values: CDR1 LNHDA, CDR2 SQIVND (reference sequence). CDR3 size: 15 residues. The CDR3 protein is CASSAAGLTNNEQFF. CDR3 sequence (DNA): TGTGCCAGTAGTGCAGCGGGGCTTACCAACAATGAGCAGTTCTTC.

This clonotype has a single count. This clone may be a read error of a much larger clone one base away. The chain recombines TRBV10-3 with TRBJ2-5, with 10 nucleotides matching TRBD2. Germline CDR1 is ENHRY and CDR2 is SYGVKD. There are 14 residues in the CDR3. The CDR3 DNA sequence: TGTGCCATCAGTGGGGGACTAGCGAAAGAGTCCCAGTACTTC. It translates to CAISGGLAKESQYF.

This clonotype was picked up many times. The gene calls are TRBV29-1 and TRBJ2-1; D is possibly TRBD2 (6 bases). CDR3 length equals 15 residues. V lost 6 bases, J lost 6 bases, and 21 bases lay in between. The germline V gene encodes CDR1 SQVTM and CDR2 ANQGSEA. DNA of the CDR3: TGCAGCGTCCCCTCGGGAGCCGCGGTGGGCAATGAGCAGTTCTTC. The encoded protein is CSVPSGAAVGNEQFF.

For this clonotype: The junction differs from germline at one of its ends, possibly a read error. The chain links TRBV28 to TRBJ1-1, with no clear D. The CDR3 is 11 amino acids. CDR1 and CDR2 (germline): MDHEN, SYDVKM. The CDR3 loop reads CASRARLEPFF. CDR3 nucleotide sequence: TGTGCCAGCAGGGCTCGTCTTGAACCTTTCTTT.

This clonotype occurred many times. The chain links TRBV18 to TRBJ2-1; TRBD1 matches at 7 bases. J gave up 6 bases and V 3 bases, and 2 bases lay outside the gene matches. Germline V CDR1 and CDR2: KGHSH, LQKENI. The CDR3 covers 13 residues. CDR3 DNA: TGTGCCAGCTCACCGAACAGGGGCAATGAGCAGTTCTTC. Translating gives CASSPNRGNEQFF. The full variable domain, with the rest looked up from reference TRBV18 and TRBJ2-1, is NAGVMQNPRHLVRRRGQEARLRCSPMKGHSHVYWYRQLPEEGLKFMVYLQKENIIDESGMPKERFSAEFPKEGPSILRIQQVVRGDSAAYFCASSPNRGNEQFFGPGTRLTVL.

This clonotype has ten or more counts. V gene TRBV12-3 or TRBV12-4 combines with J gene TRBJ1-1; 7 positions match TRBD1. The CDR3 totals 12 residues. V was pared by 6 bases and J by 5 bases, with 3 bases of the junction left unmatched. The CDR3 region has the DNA TGTGCCAGCAGCCCGGACAGGACTGAAGCTTTCTTT. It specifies CASSPDRTEAFF.

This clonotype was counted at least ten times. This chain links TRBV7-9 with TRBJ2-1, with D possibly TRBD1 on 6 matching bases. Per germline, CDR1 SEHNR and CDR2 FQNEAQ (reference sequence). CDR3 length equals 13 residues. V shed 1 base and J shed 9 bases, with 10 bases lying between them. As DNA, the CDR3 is TGTGCCAGCAGCTTAGGGACAGCCACTGAGCAGTTCTTC. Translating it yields CASSLGTATEQFF. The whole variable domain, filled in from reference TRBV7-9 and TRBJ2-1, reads DTGVSQNPRHKITKRGQNVTFRCDPISEHNRLYWYRQTLGQGPEFLTYFQNEAQLEKSRLLSDRFSAERPKGSFSTLEIQRTEQGDSAMYLCASSLGTATEQFFGPGTRLTVL.

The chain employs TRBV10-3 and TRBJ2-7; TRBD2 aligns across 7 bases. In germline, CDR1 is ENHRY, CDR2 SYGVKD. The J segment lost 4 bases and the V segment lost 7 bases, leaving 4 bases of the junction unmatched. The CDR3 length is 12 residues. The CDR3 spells CAIKAAGYEQYF. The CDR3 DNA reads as TGTGCCATCAAGGCAGCGGGGTACGAGCAGTACTTC.

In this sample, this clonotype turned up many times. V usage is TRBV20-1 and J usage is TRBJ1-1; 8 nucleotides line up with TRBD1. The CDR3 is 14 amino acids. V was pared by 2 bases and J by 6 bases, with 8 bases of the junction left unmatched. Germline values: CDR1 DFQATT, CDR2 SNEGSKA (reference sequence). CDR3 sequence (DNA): TGCAGTGCTAGAAAGGACAGGGATTTTCCTGAAGCTTTCTTT. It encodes CSARKDRDFPEAFF.

This chain's CDR3 is CATRGAGDTQYF. For the CDR3, the DNA is TGTGCCACCAGGGGGGCAGGAGATACGCAGTATTTT. The chain joins TRBV28 to TRBJ2-3; D possibly corresponds to TRBD1 (7 bases). Deletions cut 10 bases from V and 5 bases from J, with 13 bases between. CDR3 length: 12 residues. Germline V gives CDR1 MDHEN, CDR2 SYDVKM.

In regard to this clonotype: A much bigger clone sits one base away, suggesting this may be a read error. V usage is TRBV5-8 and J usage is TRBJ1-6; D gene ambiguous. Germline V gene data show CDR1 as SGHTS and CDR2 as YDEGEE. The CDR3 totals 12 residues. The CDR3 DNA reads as TGTGCCAGCAGCTTGGTTTATTCACCCCTCAACTTT. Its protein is CASSLVYSPLNF.

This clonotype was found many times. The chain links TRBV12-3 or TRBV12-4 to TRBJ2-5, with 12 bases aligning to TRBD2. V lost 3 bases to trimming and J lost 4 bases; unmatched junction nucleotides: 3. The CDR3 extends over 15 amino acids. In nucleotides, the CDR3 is TGTGCCAGCAGTTTTGGACTAGCGGGGATAGAGACCCAGTACTTC. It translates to CASSFGLAGIETQYF.

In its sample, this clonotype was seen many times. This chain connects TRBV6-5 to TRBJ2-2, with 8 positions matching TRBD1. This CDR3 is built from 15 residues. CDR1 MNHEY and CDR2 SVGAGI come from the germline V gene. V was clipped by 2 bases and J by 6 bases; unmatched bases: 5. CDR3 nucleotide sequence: TGTGCCAGCAGTTACACGACAGGGGCGGCCGGGGAGCTGTTTTTT. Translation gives CASSYTTGAAGELFF.

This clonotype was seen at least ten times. The CDR3 DNA reads TGCAGCGTAGTGACAGGGGGCGCGACCGGGGAGCTGTTTTTT. This translates into CSVVTGGATGELFF. The chain is built from TRBV29-1 and TRBJ2-2; 10 bases align to TRBD1. The CDR3 length is 14 residues. The germline V gene has CDR1 SQVTM and CDR2 ANQGSEA. With V trimmed by 6 bases and J by 5 bases, 6 bases remained unmatched.

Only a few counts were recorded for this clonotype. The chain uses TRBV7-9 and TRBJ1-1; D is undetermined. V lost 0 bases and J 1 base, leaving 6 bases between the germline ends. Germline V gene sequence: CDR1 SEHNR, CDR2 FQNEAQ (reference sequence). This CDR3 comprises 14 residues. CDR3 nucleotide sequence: TGTGCCAGCAGCTTAGCGGGGTGGAACACTGAAGCTTTCTTT. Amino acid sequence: CASSLAGWNTEAFF. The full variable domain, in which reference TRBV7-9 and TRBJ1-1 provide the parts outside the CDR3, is DTGVSQNPRHKITKRGQNVTFRCDPISEHNRLYWYRQTLGQGPEFLTYFQNEAQLEKSRLLSDRFSAERPKGSFSTLEIQRTEQGDSAMYLCASSLAGWNTEAFFGQGTRLTVV.

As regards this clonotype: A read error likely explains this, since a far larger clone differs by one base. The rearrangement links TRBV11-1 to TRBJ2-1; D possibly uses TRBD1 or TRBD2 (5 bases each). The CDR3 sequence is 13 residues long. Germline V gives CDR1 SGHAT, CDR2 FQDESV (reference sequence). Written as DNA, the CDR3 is TGTGCCAGCAGCCCGAGGGACCCGAATGAGCAGTCCTTC. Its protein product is CASSPRDPNEQSF.

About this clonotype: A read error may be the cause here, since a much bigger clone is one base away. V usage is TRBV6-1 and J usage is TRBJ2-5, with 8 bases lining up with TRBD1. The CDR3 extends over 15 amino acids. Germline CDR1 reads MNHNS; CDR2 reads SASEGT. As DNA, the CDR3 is TGTACCAGCAGTGAGGGGGCAGGGGGCAAGGAGACCCAGTACTTC. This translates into CTSSEGAGGKETQYF.

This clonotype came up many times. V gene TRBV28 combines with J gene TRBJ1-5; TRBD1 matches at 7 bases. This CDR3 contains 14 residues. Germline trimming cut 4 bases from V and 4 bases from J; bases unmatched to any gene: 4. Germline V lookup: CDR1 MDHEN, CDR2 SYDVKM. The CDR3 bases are TGTGCCAGCAGTTCGTGGGACAGTAATCAGCCCCAGCATTTT. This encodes CASSSWDSNQPQHF. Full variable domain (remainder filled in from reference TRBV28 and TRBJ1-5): DVKVTQSSRYLVKRTGEKVFLECVQDMDHENMFWYRQDPGLGLRLIYFSYDVKMKEKGDIPEGYSVSREKKERFSLILESASTNQTSMYLCASSSWDSNQPQHFGDGTRLSIL.